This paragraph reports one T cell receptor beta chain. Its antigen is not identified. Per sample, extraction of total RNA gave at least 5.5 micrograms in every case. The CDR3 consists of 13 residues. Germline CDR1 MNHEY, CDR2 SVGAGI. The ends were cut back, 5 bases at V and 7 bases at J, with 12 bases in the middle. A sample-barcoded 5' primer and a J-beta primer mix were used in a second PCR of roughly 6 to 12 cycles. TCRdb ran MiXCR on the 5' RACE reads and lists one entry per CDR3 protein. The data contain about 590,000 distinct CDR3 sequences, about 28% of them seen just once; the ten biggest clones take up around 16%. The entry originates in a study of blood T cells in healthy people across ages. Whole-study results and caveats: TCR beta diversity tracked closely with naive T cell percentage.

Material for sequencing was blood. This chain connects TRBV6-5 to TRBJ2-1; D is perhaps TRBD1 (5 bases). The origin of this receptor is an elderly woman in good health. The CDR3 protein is CASSSSGLNEQFF. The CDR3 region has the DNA TGTGCCAGCAGTAGCTCAGGGTTAAATGAGCAGTTCTTC.